These 16 T cell receptor beta chains were sequenced from one sample in a study of shared clonotypes between healthy human individuals. The data were produced by immunoSEQ multiplex PCR, yet TCRdb's version contains in-frame clones alone and is incomplete. The sample lists about half a million clones, approximately 78% occurring once. Input material: PBMCs. All receptors come from a middle-aged woman in good health. Some clones in this sample may be carry-over from other donors' samples.

A few counts support this clone. This chain links TRBV27 with TRBJ2-1; 15 bases are shared with TRBD2. V gave up 4 bases and J gave up 4 bases; unmatched junction bases: 17. CDR1 and CDR2 (germline): MNHEY, SMNVEV (reference sequence). This CDR3 is 21 amino acids long. DNA for the CDR3: TGTGCCAGCAGTTCACCCAGCGGGGGGACTAGCGGGAGGTCTCGATACAATGAGCAGTTCTTC. Protein sequence: CASSSPSGGTSGRSRYNEQFF.

The rearrangement joins TRBV4-2 to TRBJ1-2; a possible D gene is TRBD1 (6 bases). The CDR3 length is 13 residues. V gave up 5 bases and J gave up 4 bases, with 11 bases separating them. Germline CDR1 LGHNA, CDR2 YNFKEQ. The CDR3 DNA follows: TGTGCCAGCAGCTTCTTACAGGGCTATGGCTACACCTTC. This sequence encodes CASSFLQGYGYTF.

The chain carries TRBV30 and TRBJ1-1; tentatively, D is TRBD1 (6 bases). The CDR3 is made up of 13 amino acids. The germline CDR1 and CDR2 sequences are GTSNPN and SVGIG (reference sequence). Deletions cut 3 bases from V and 1 base from J, with 9 bases between. CDR3 region: CAWRDSRNTEAFF. As DNA, the CDR3 is TGTGCCTGGAGGGACAGCAGGAACACTGAAGCTTTCTTT.

J is TRBJ1-1 and V is TRBV5-1, with D unclear. Germline lookup yields CDR1 SGHRS and CDR2 YFSETQ. Trimming left V 0 bases short and J 4 bases short, with 10 bases between. This CDR3 contains 14 residues. The CDR3 nucleotides are TGCGCCAGCAGCTTGGATCGGGCCCCCACTGAAGCTTTCTTT. Encoded protein: CASSLDRAPTEAFF.

This chain joins TRBV9 and TRBJ2-2, with TRBD2 matching 10 bases. Germline trimming cut 3 bases from V and 2 bases from J; bases unmatched to any gene: 7. Germline loops: CDR1 SGDLS, CDR2 YYNGEE. The CDR3 is 17 amino acids. This CDR3 reads CASSAPSGGSNTGELFF. The CDR3 nucleotides are TGTGCCAGCAGCGCCCCTAGCGGGGGTAGTAACACCGGGGAGCTGTTTTTT.

CDR3 bases: TGTGCCAGCTCCCTCCTCAGTGGGGGACGCTCCTACAATGAGCAGTTCTTC. This encodes CASSLLSGGRSYNEQFF. The chain combines TRBV18 with TRBJ2-1, with D possibly being TRBD1 or TRBD2 (5 bases each). The CDR3 totals 17 residues. V was shortened by 6 bases and J by 0 bases, with 18 bases between the two germline ends. Looked up from germline, CDR1 is KGHSH and CDR2 is LQKENI.

This clone showed up just once. The chain is built from TRBV16 and TRBJ1-1; D remains unclear. Germline V gene sequence: CDR1 KGHSY, CDR2 FQNENV. V dropped 2 bases and J dropped 3 bases, with 10 bases sitting between them. The CDR3 has 14 amino acids. The CDR3 bases are TGTGCCAGCAGCCAAATCGGTGGGGACACTGAAGCTTTCTTT. Residues: CASSQIGGDTEAFF.

The chain couples TRBV2 to TRBJ2-7, with 7 bases that match TRBD2. Losses at the gene ends were 8 bases for V and 4 bases for J; bases not matched to a gene: 8. The CDR3 consists of 13 residues. Germline V gene sequence: CDR1 SNHLY, CDR2 FYNNEI. The CDR3 DNA sequence: TGTGCCAGCCACCGTGGGCGGGAGTACGAGCAGTACTTC. Translating gives CASHRGREYEQYF.

The chain joins TRBV19 to TRBJ1-4, with D unclear. This CDR3 is 15 amino acids long. The germline V and J ends were trimmed by 5 bases and 7 bases, with 17 bases remaining between them. Germline V lookup: CDR1 LNHDA, CDR2 SQIVND (reference sequence). Written as DNA, the CDR3 is TGTGCCAGTAGTCCTTCGACGCGGCGCGGTGAAAAACTGTTTTTT. Translation: CASSPSTRRGEKLFF.

On this clone: This probably arose from a read error, given a far larger clone one base away. The chain links TRBV28 to TRBJ2-7; D not resolved. With 4 bases removed from V and 1 base from J, the gap between germline ends came to 8 bases. The CDR3 runs 13 residues. Germline values: CDR1 MDHEN, CDR2 SYDVKM. Here the CDR3 reads CASSYPDSYEQYF. The CDR3 DNA follows: TGTGCCAGCAGTTACCCCGATTCCTACGAGCAGTACTTC.

The chain recombines TRBV5-8 with TRBJ1-5, with D unresolved. The germline V gene has CDR1 SGHTS and CDR2 YDEGEE. There are 14 residues in the CDR3. Trimming took off 0 bases at V and 3 bases at J, with 7 bases between the two ends. The CDR3 loop is CASSLARSNQPQHF. The CDR3 bases are TGTGCCAGCAGCTTGGCGAGGTCCAATCAGCCCCAGCATTTT.

The rearrangement uses TRBV11-2 and TRBJ2-7, with D uncertain. Trimming pared 5 bases from V and 9 bases from J, leaving 14 bases between. The CDR3 is made up of 12 amino acids. Germline-derived CDR1 and CDR2 are SGHAT and FQNNGV. CDR3: CASSHPRAAQYF. In DNA, the CDR3 is TGTGCCAGCAGCCACCCTCGAGCCGCGCAGTACTTC.

In regard to this clone: The junction and the germline gene differ at one end; a read error may be behind it. V usage is TRBV10-3 and J usage is TRBJ2-2; 8 nucleotides match TRBD1. Per the germline V gene, CDR1 is ENHRY and CDR2 is SYGVKD. This CDR3 region has 15 residues. The CDR3 DNA reads as TGTGCCATCAGTGAGGCGGGACAGGACACCGGGGAACTGTTTTTT. Translated: CAISEAGQDTGELFF.

V is TRBV13 and J is TRBJ2-7; TRBD1 is a possible D gene (6 bases). The V gene's germline CDR1 is PRHDT and CDR2 FYEKMQ (reference sequence). This CDR3 spans 14 amino acids. Between the trimmed V and J ends, which lost 3 bases and 0 bases, there was a span of 9 bases. The CDR3 DNA reads TGTGCCAGCAGCTTCGGACAGAGCTCCTACGAGCAGTACTTC. This translates into CASSFGQSSYEQYF.

This clone has a handful of counts. The CDR3 protein is CASSRTGTYNEQFF. As DNA, the CDR3 is TGTGCCAGCAGCCGGACAGGGACCTACAATGAGCAGTTCTTC. V gene TRBV27 combines with J gene TRBJ2-1, with 8 nucleotides matching TRBD1. The V gene's germline CDR1 is MNHEY and CDR2 SMNVEV (reference sequence). The CDR3 loop spans 14 amino acids. Unmatched junction bases numbered 3, after V lost 6 bases and J lost 2 bases.

This chain links TRBV14 with TRBJ1-4; D may be TRBD1 (6 bases). The length of the CDR3 is 14 residues. V lost 3 bases to trimming and J lost 6 bases, with 11 bases between them. Germline CDR1 reads SGHDN; CDR2 reads FVKESK. CDR3 nucleotides: TGTGCCAGCAGCCAGATACAGGGAGATGAAAAACTGTTTTTT. This gives the protein CASSQIQGDEKLFF.